Listed below are T cell receptor beta chains from one sample, sequenced in a study of cytomegalovirus exposure and HLA in healthy donors. Data came from immunoSEQ multiplex PCR; TCRdb stores just in-frame clones and leaves some out. The profile shows fewer than 200,000 clones, approximately 96% of them singletons. The sample consisted of PBMCs. The origin of the receptors is a woman in her late teens or twenties in good health and CMV-seronegative. CDR3s leave out the opening cysteine and the closing phenylalanine or tryptophan. Each record gives: V gene, J gene, clone size, CDR3 protein. Clone size is shown for a subset of rows, as once, few, many or a class of expanded clone.

>TRBV19|TRBJ1-5|-
ASSPREGSYSNQPQH
>TRBV9|TRBJ1-6|-
ASSVGDGSPLH
>TRBV9|TRBJ2-1|-
ASSVGTSGGHYNEQF
>TRBV7-2|TRBJ1-6|-
ASSQDRSASPLH
>TRBV6-5|TRBJ2-7|-
ASRPGGSSYEQY
>TRBV30|TRBJ1-5|-
AWRLMTRGDRDHSNQPQH
>TRBV2|TRBJ2-2|-
ASTELAGGPGELF
>TRBV7-9|TRBJ1-2|-
ASSTTRGGYGYT
>TRBV27|TRBJ2-7|once
ASSLLTGGVFSEQY
>TRBV6-5|TRBJ1-2|-
ASSYSRGQGSVGYT
>TRBV4-1|TRBJ2-3|-
ASSQGGTSTDTQY
>TRBV7-9|TRBJ2-6|-
ASSLRLAGGPTGANVLT
>TRBV7-2|TRBJ2-1|-
ASSSRLAGTSYEQF
>TRBV14|TRBJ1-6|once
ASSQVGISSPLH
>TRBV4-3|TRBJ1-5|-
ASSQGAGGGQPQH
>TRBV4-1|TRBJ2-2|-
ASSQVLAGFYTGELF
>TRBV6-5|TRBJ2-2|-
ASTKREGGGELF
>TRBV15|TRBJ2-3|-
ATSRGSGGADTQY
>TRBV19|TRBJ1-2|-
ASSNPGSVDYGYT
>TRBV7-9|TRBJ1-1|-
ASSLGQTPNTEAF
>TRBV6-5|TRBJ2-3|-
ASSYSGRGFTDTQY
>TRBV7-6|TRBJ2-1|once
ASSLRLAGGNSYNEQF
>TRBV19|TRBJ2-7|-
ASSGREILSGGSYEQY
>TRBV6-6|TRBJ2-2|-
ASSYAGTGELF
>TRBV7-9|TRBJ2-3|-
ASSLAAGFTTDTQY
>TRBV19|TRBJ1-4|-
ASSIDGATNEKLF
>TRBV6-1|TRBJ2-5|-
ASSVWDTQETQY
>TRBV7-2|TRBJ1-6|-
ASSWALGQGRSPLH
>TRBV12-5|TRBJ2-1|-
ASGLVQGQEQF
>TRBV6-1|TRBJ2-7|-
ASSGQVTYEQY
>TRBV4-2|TRBJ1-1|-
ASSQESQGRAAF
>TRBV11-2|TRBJ1-1|-
ASSRGLNTEAF
>TRBV27|TRBJ2-6|-
ASSPSSGANVLT
>TRBV25-1|TRBJ1-5|once
ASSSRGESQPQH
>TRBV6-6|TRBJ2-1|-
ASSPGTSGYNEQF
>TRBV18|TRBJ2-7|-
ASSLQGHEQY
>TRBV10-2|TRBJ2-1|-
ARSQGNNYNEQF
>TRBV6-6|TRBJ2-5|-
ASSRQGEVQETQY
>TRBV10-2|TRBJ2-5|-
ASSAGRRETQY
>TRBV18|TRBJ2-7|-
ASSPRDSREDGGNIYEQY
>TRBV29-1|TRBJ2-1|-
SVGGGNTF
>TRBV5-1|TRBJ2-7|-
ASSGSGGSYEQY
>TRBV5-4|TRBJ2-5|-
ASSPRGLQETQY
>TRBV11-2|TRBJ2-3|-
ASTPGSDTQY
>TRBV5-4|TRBJ1-3|-
ASSPLGQSGNTIY
>TRBV7-8|TRBJ1-3|-
ASSLVRGRGNTIY
>TRBV7-3|TRBJ2-3|-
ASSISGTRTDTQY
>TRBV12-5|TRBJ2-5|once
ASGLERQGFQETQY
>TRBV19|TRBJ2-1|-
ASSGVDRGVSYNEQF
>TRBV11-2|TRBJ2-1|-
ASSLDGGYEQF
>TRBV29-1|TRBJ1-2|few
SGGQDYGYT
>TRBV9|TRBJ1-1|-
ASSNRENTEAF
>TRBV5-6|TRBJ2-3|once
ASSFPGGSPDTQY
>TRBV9|TRBJ2-2|-
ASSPGDYGELF
>TRBV6-5|TRBJ1-2|once
ASSYRTGLFDGYT
>TRBV19|TRBJ1-5|-
ASSMSQSNQPQH
>TRBV19|TRBJ2-7|-
ASSTSGGAYEQY
>TRBV5-4|TRBJ2-2|once
ASSRGGPLLNTGELF